These 5 T cell receptor beta chains were sequenced from one sample in a study of blood T cell repertoires in COVID-19. Repertoires were generated with immunoSEQ multiplex PCR, while TCRdb's copy carries only in-frame clones and drops some. The data contain roughly 410,000 clones, about 90% of them singletons. Sequenced input: peripheral blood. These receptors were taken from a woman in her fifties or sixties with COVID-19, enrolled during active disease.

This chain joins TRBV2 and TRBJ2-7; maybe TRBD2 (6 bases). The CDR3 consists of 13 residues. Per the germline V gene, CDR1 is SNHLY and CDR2 is FYNNEI. V was trimmed by 8 bases and J by 6 bases, leaving 17 bases between them. The CDR3, as DNA: TGTGCCAGCCAGATAAGCCAGGGAGGCGAGCAGTACTTC. This gives the protein CASQISQGGEQYF.

The V and J genes are TRBV7-8 and TRBJ1-2, with a weak D call TRBD1 (5 bases). Germline CDR1 and CDR2: SGHVS and FQNEAQ. The germline V and J ends were trimmed by 4 bases and 0 bases, with 12 bases remaining between them. CDR3 length: 15 residues. This CDR3 is CASSWMDTPNYGYTF. The CDR3 nucleotides are TGTGCCAGCAGCTGGATGGACACTCCTAACTATGGCTACACCTTC.

This chain joins TRBV4-1 and TRBJ2-1; possibly TRBD1 for D (6 bases). This CDR3 region has 17 residues. Trimming removed 1 base at V and 7 bases at J, with 20 bases between. Per germline, CDR1 MGHRA and CDR2 YSYEKL. The DNA of the CDR3 is TGCGCCAGCAGCCAAGTAGACAGGACGGTAAAAAGAAATGAGCAGTTCTTC. Translated: CASSQVDRTVKRNEQFF.

This chain links TRBV3-1 (or the pseudogene TRBV3-2) with TRBJ1-2, with 8 bases fitting TRBD1. The germline gives CDR1 LGHDT, CDR2 YNNKEL (reference sequence). The CDR3 is made up of 15 amino acids. V gave up 4 bases and J gave up 4 bases; unmatched junction bases: 8. The CDR3 bases are TGTGCCAGCAGCCCGAAGACAGGGGCGATCTATGGCTACACCTTC. It translates to CASSPKTGAIYGYTF.

This chain joins TRBV19 and TRBJ2-5; D gene unclear. Germline V lookup: CDR1 LNHDA, CDR2 SQIVND (reference sequence). The CDR3 length is 15 residues. V was shortened by 3 bases and J by 5 bases, with 16 bases between the two germline ends. The CDR3 loop is CASSIPRGGRETQYF. For the CDR3, the DNA is TGTGCCAGTAGTATTCCCAGAGGCGGTCGGGAGACCCAGTACTTC.